The 28 T cell receptor beta chains below come from one sample, sequenced in a study of Graves' ophthalmopathy and Graves' hyperthyroidism. Amplified TCR beta CDR3 regions were obtained using RNA transcripts as template. An opening RT-PCR round employed HTBI primers and preceded a second-round multiplex PCR. TCRdb redid the calling of the multiplex PCR reads with MiXCR, one entry per CDR3 protein. The sample includes around 600,000 distinct CDR3 sequences, 35% to 45% of them seen just once. Sequencing was performed on peripheral blood. The receptors originated from an adult man with Graves' ophthalmopathy.

This chain uses TRBV7-9 with TRBJ2-7, with 7 bases that match TRBD1. Germline V gene data show CDR1 as SEHNR and CDR2 as FQNEAQ (reference sequence). V was clipped by 11 bases and J by 2 bases; unmatched bases: 15. The CDR3 consists of 15 residues. CDR3 protein: CAWRNPDRATYEQYF. DNA of the CDR3: TGTGCCTGGAGGAACCCTGACAGGGCCACCTACGAGCAGTACTTC.

The sample holds one count of this clonotype. The chain couples TRBV6-2 or TRBV6-3 to TRBJ1-1; the D is unclear. This CDR3 has 13 residues. V lost 7 bases, J lost 3 bases, and 12 bases lay in between. The germline CDR1 and CDR2 sequences are MNHEY and SVGEGT. CDR3 DNA sequence: TGTGCCAGCAAACCCTACGGGGACACTGAAGCTTTCTTT. Translated: CASKPYGDTEAFF.

This clonotype was detected once. V gene TRBV2 combines with J gene TRBJ1-5; TRBD1 aligns across 10 bases. Germline loops: CDR1 SNHLY, CDR2 FYNNEI. J was trimmed by 7 bases and V by 8 bases; bases with no gene match: 8. This CDR3 has 14 amino acids. This chain's CDR3 is CASQDGTGDQPQHF. The DNA of the CDR3 is TGTGCCAGCCAAGATGGGACAGGGGACCAGCCCCAGCATTTT.

This clonotype occurred many times. The CDR3 nucleotides are TGCAGCGTTGCAGGGCACAACACTGAAGCTTTCTTT. Encoded protein: CSVAGHNTEAFF. The rearrangement links TRBV29-1 to TRBJ1-1; weak D call: TRBD1 (5 bases). The V gene's germline CDR1 is SQVTM and CDR2 ANQGSEA. This CDR3 has 12 amino acids. V was cut by 4 bases and J by 2 bases, with 8 bases left in between.

This clonotype was observed at least ten times. The rearrangement links TRBV20-1 to TRBJ2-7; no definite D call. The CDR3 is 13 amino acids. The ends were cut back, 0 bases at V and 4 bases at J, with 10 bases in the middle. Germline lookup yields CDR1 DFQATT and CDR2 SNEGSKA (reference sequence). The CDR3 loop reads CSAREGSEYEQYF. CDR3 bases: TGCAGTGCTAGAGAAGGCTCTGAATACGAGCAGTACTTC.

This clonotype appeared a few times. The V call is TRBV4-3, the J call TRBJ1-1; no firm D call. Trimming cost V 4 bases and J 5 bases, with 20 bases left between them. The V gene's germline CDR1 is LGHNA and CDR2 YSLEER. This CDR3 has 16 amino acids. CDR3 in DNA: TGCGCCAGCAGCCTCCGAAGCGGACCCATGGGGACTGAAGCTTTCTTT. Translated, it gives CASSLRSGPMGTEAFF.

This clonotype showed up many times. The rearrangement joins TRBV12-3 or TRBV12-4 to TRBJ2-5; 7 positions agree with TRBD1. Unmatched junction bases numbered 7, after V lost 4 bases and J lost 2 bases. The CDR3 sequence is 15 residues long. The CDR3 protein is CASSSTGKIQETQYF. CDR3 in DNA: TGTGCCAGCAGTTCGACAGGGAAAATTCAAGAGACCCAGTACTTC.

As regards this clonotype: A junction boundary mismatches the germline segment, possibly from a read error. V and J are TRBV7-2 and TRBJ2-5; no firm D call. This CDR3 contains 14 residues. Germline V gives CDR1 SGHTA, CDR2 FQGNSA. CDR3 protein: CASSLGGLGEAQYF. The CDR3 nucleotides read TGTGCCAGCAGCTTAGGGGGATTAGGAGAGGCCCAGTACTTT.

This clonotype showed up many times. The genes are TRBV7-8 and TRBJ1-6, with TRBD1 matching over 7 bases. V was clipped by 5 bases and J by 5 bases; unmatched bases: 9. CDR1 is SGHVS and CDR2 is FQNEAQ in the germline V gene. The CDR3 is made up of 16 amino acids. CDR3 region: CASSRKQGSHNSPLHF. CDR3 bases: TGTGCCAGCAGCCGGAAACAGGGGTCTCATAATTCACCCCTCCACTTT.

The genes are TRBV10-3 and TRBJ2-7; TRBD1 aligns across 7 bases. J lost 4 bases, V lost 11 bases, and 2 bases had no gene match. CDR3 length: 10 residues. Germline values: CDR1 ENHRY, CDR2 SYGVKD. The CDR3 DNA follows: TGTGCCCTACAGGGGTACGAGCAGTACTTC. Its translation is CALQGYEQYF.

This clonotype was seen repeatedly, ten times or more. V usage is TRBV29-1 and J usage is TRBJ2-5; 10 nucleotides align to TRBD2. Germline V gene data show CDR1 as SQVTM and CDR2 as ANQGSEA. The ends lost 7 bases at V and 2 bases at J; junction bases unmatched: 10. CDR3 length: 15 residues. Here the CDR3 reads CSAEGGSGRQETQYF. In nucleotides, the CDR3 is TGCAGCGCAGAAGGTGGTAGCGGGAGGCAAGAGACCCAGTACTTC.

V usage is TRBV7-9 and J usage is TRBJ1-5; the D gene is possibly TRBD1 (6 bases). V was clipped by 5 bases and J by 15 bases, with 35 bases between them. Germline-derived CDR1 and CDR2 are SEHNR and FQNEAQ (reference sequence). This CDR3 region has 18 residues. The CDR3 DNA follows: TGTGCCAGCAGCCCGGGGGCCGGCCTATCGGAATTTTTCGAAAAGGGGCATTTT. It translates to CASSPGAGLSEFFEKGHF.

A few counts support this clonotype. This chain uses TRBV6-5 with TRBJ1-5; no clear D. The CDR3 is 13 residues long. Between the trimmed V and J ends, which lost 0 bases and 5 bases, there was a span of 5 bases. Per germline, CDR1 MNHEY and CDR2 SVGAGI. The DNA of the CDR3 is TGTGCCAGCAGTTACTCTGTAGATCAGCCCCAGCATTTT. Encoded protein: CASSYSVDQPQHF.

This clonotype has only a few counts. The rearrangement uses TRBV9 and TRBJ1-2, with TRBD1 matching 9 bases. The CDR3 totals 14 residues. With 0 bases clipped from V and 7 bases from J, the junction kept 4 bases outside the gene matches. Germline V gene data show CDR1 as SGDLS and CDR2 as YYNGEE. CDR3 amino acids: CASSVGTGDFGYTF. The CDR3 DNA reads as TGTGCCAGCAGCGTAGGGACAGGGGACTTTGGCTACACCTTC.

About this clonotype: A single base separates this from a much larger clone, so it may be a read error. The chain has TRBV20-1 and TRBJ2-7, with 8 bases that match TRBD2. V lost 3 bases and J lost 4; bases outside the gene matches: 14. The CDR3 extends over 16 amino acids. Germline values: CDR1 DFQATT, CDR2 SNEGSKA (reference sequence). CDR3 sequence (DNA): TGCAGTGCTAGTGATTTGACGGGAGGGCAGGGGTACGAGCAGTACTTC. Its translation is CSASDLTGGQGYEQYF.

The chain's CDR3 is CASSGGLAVYEQYF. In DNA, the CDR3 is TGTGCCAGCAGTGGGGGACTAGCCGTTTACGAGCAGTACTTC. The chain carries TRBV25-1 and TRBJ2-7; TRBD2 matches at 9 bases. CDR3 size: 14 residues. Germline values: CDR1 MGHDK, CDR2 SYGVNS. V was clipped by 4 bases and J by 4 bases; unmatched bases: 5.

This clonotype was seen repeatedly, ten times or more. DNA of the CDR3: TGTGCCAGCAGCCGCCTCCTAGCGGGAGGGCTGGAGACCCAGTACTTC. Translation: CASSRLLAGGLETQYF. The genes are TRBV14 and TRBJ2-5; 12 nucleotides match TRBD2. The CDR3 length is 16 residues. V shed 4 bases and J 5 bases; nucleotides not matched to a gene: 8. CDR1 and CDR2 (germline): SGHDN, FVKESK.

The chain joins TRBV2 to TRBJ1-1, with 7 positions matching TRBD1. The CDR3 length is 15 residues. From germline, CDR1 is SNHLY and CDR2 FYNNEI. V trimming: 6 bases; J trimming: 8 bases; junction bases outside the gene matches: 15. For the CDR3, the DNA is TGTGCCAGCAGCAAAGCTGAGGGGGCGCGGTTCGAAGCTTTCTTT. Encoded protein: CASSKAEGARFEAFF.

This clonotype was recorded many times. The chain uses TRBV29-1 and TRBJ2-7; D is unclear. Looked up from germline, CDR1 is SQVTM and CDR2 is ANQGSEA. The length of the CDR3 is 12 residues. The V end lost 4 bases, the J end lost 0 bases, and 7 bases lay between the germline ends. This chain's CDR3 is CSVVVSSYEQYF. CDR3 coding DNA: TGCAGCGTTGTAGTCAGCTCCTACGAGCAGTACTTC.

Comments on this clonotype: This may be a read error, as it is one base from a much larger clone. This sequence joins TRBV6-6 and TRBJ1-1; D perhaps matches TRBD1 (5 bases). CDR1 is MNHNY, CDR2 SVGAGI, per germline (reference sequence). The CDR3 sequence is 13 residues long. Trimming stripped 10 bases from V and 3 bases from J, with 15 bases between. This CDR3 is CATQAGLDTEAFF. The CDR3 DNA is TGTGCCACACAGGCAGGGCTGGACACTGAAGCTTTCTTT.

The V call is TRBV20-1, the J call TRBJ1-5; D not resolved. The tail of the sequence fits TRBJ2-3 better, so the J call may be wrong. The CDR3 extends over 14 amino acids. Germline assignment: CDR1 DFQATT and CDR2 SNEGSKA (reference sequence). CDR3 loop: CSARLGFPVDTQYF. CDR3 in DNA: TGCAGTGCTAGACTGGGGTTCCCGGTAGATACGCAGTATTTT.

The chain carries TRBV5-6 and TRBJ2-7, with no clear D. Germline CDR1 SGHDT, CDR2 YYEEEE. Deletions cut 4 bases from V and 2 bases from J, with 16 bases between. The CDR3 is made up of 15 amino acids. CDR3 sequence (DNA): TGTGCCAGCAGCCCCGGTCTGCTAACTACCTACGAGCAGTACTTC. The encoded protein is CASSPGLLTTYEQYF.

This clonotype was seen a single time. The chain joins TRBV9 to TRBJ2-6; no firm D call. Trimming pared 0 bases from V and 5 bases from J, leaving 6 bases between. Looked up from germline, CDR1 is SGDLS and CDR2 is YYNGEE. The CDR3 sequence is 14 residues long. CDR3 nucleotide sequence: TGTGCCAGCAGCGTAGGAAACAGGGCCAACGTCCTGACTTTC. It specifies CASSVGNRANVLTF.

This clonotype was recorded only once. V usage is TRBV19 and J usage is TRBJ1-1; D is undetermined. The ends were cut back, 11 bases at V and 3 bases at J, with 16 bases in the middle. CDR1 is LNHDA and CDR2 is SQIVND in the germline V gene (reference sequence). This CDR3 has 13 residues. The CDR3 reads CAWQKDWDTEAFF. The CDR3 DNA reads as TGTGCCTGGCAGAAGGATTGGGACACTGAAGCTTTCTTT.

This clonotype is labeled as medium-sized. Written as DNA, the CDR3 is TGCGCCACCTCAGGGCAATGGGGAGAGACCCAGTACTTC. This codes for CATSGQWGETQYF. V usage is TRBV10-2 and J usage is TRBJ2-5, with D perhaps TRBD1 (5 bases). Looked up from germline, CDR1 is WSHSY and CDR2 is SAAADI. The V and J ends lost 10 bases and 4 bases respectively, with 16 bases between them. CDR3 length: 13 residues.

The CDR3 nucleotides are TGTGCCAGCAGCTTAGCGGGAGGGCCTAAGTACGAGCAGTACTTC. The encoded protein is CASSLAGGPKYEQYF. The rearrangement uses TRBV7-2 and TRBJ2-7; 7 bases agree with TRBD2. V lost 0 bases to trimming and J lost 4 bases; unmatched junction nucleotides: 6. The CDR3 runs 15 residues. Germline CDR1 reads SGHTA; CDR2 reads FQGNSA.

Concerning this clonotype itself: A much more abundant neighbour one base away suggests this may be a read error. The limits of the CDR3 on the DNA are not certain, so only TCRdb's listed CDR3 is given. The gene calls are TRBV7-3 and TRBJ1-3; the table gives TRBD1 as D, unverified against the DNA. CDR1 and CDR2 from the germline V gene are SGHTA and FQGTGA. The CDR3 length equals 15 residues, ends included. The CDR3 region is CASSEQVGAGNTTYF.

This clonotype has only a few counts. The CDR3 nucleotides are TGTGCCAGCAGGCGGGGAGAGTCCTATAATTCACCCCTCCACTTT. It is translated as CASRRGESYNSPLHF. The J gene is TRBJ1-6, the V gene TRBV10-3; no definite D call. Trimming removed 10 bases from V and 1 base from J, with 14 bases in between. CDR1 ENHRY and CDR2 SYGVKD come from the germline V gene. The CDR3 length is 15 residues.